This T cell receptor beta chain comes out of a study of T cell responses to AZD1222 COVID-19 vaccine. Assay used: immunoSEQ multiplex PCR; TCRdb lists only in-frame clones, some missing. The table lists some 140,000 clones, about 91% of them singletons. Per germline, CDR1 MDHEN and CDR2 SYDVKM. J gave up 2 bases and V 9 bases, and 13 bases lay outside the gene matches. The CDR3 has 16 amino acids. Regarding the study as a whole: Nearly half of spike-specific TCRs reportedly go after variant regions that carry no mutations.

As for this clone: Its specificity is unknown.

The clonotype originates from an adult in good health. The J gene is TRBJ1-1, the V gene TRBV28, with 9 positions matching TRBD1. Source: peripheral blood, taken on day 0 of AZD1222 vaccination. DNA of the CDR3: TGTGCCAGTCTAGAAACCCCGGGACAGGGTAACACTGAAGCTTTCTTT. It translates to CASLETPGQGNTEAFF. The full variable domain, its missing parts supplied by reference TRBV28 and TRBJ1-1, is DVKVTQSSRYLVKRTGEKVFLECVQDMDHENMFWYRQDPGLGLRLIYFSYDVKMKEKGDIPEGYSVSREKKERFSLILESASTNQTSMYLCASLETPGQGNTEAFFGQGTRLTVV.